The 24 T cell receptor beta chains presented below share a single source sample, sequenced in a study of beta chain features in type 1 diabetes. General study results and limits: The study found moderately but significantly shorter TCRB CDR3s in all four CD4+ subsets of Type 1 diabetes patients.

These receptors' targets are unknown. Sequencing targeted expressed TCRB transcripts, as all isolated RNA had been reverse transcribed. Sequencing used immunoSEQ multiplex PCR; TCRdb keeps in-frame clones, though not all of them. The data hold 250,000 or so clones, with 14% observed a single time. The sample was naive CD4+ T cells from blood. These receptors were obtained from a man under 40 with type 1 diabetes.

The CDR3 region is CASSVGQGDTDTQYF. DNA for the CDR3: TGCGCCAGCAGCGTGGGACAGGGGGACACAGATACGCAGTATTTT. The chain has TRBV5-1 and TRBJ2-3, with 11 bases matching TRBD1. The CDR3 length is 15 residues. CDR1 and CDR2 (germline): SGHRS, YFSETQ. V lost 4 bases, J lost 2 bases, and 3 bases stayed unmatched. Supplemented by reference TRBV5-1 and TRBJ2-3, the full variable domain reads KAGVTQTPRYLIKTRGQQVTLSCSPISGHRSVSWYQQTPGQGLQFLFEYFSETQRNKGNFPGRFSGRQFSNSRSEMNVSTLELGDSALYLCASSVGQGDTDTQYFGPGTRLTVL.

This clone appeared a few times. The rearrangement links TRBV2 to TRBJ1-1; D not certain. The CDR3 has 14 amino acids. Between the trimmed V and J ends, which lost 6 bases and 2 bases, there was a span of 13 bases. Germline loops: CDR1 SNHLY, CDR2 FYNNEI. In nucleotides, the CDR3 is TGTGCCAGCAGCAATCCCCTCAGAAACACTGAAGCTTTCTTT. This sequence encodes CASSNPLRNTEAFF. The full variable domain, in which reference TRBV2 and TRBJ1-1 provide the parts outside the CDR3, is EPEVTQTPSHQVTQMGQEVILRCVPISNHLYFYWYRQILGQKVEFLVSFYNNEISEKSEIFDDQFSVERPDGSNFTLKIRSTKLEDSAMYFCASSNPLRNTEAFFGQGTRLTVV.

This chain joins TRBV29-1 and TRBJ2-5; weak D call: TRBD2 (7 bases). The CDR3 loop spans 14 amino acids. V was pared by 5 bases and J by 1 base, with 14 bases between. CDR1 is SQVTM, CDR2 ANQGSEA, per germline. In DNA, the CDR3 is TGCAGCGTTCGGACTAGGGGGGGCCAAGAGACCCAGTACTTC. Translation gives CSVRTRGGQETQYF.

V is TRBV18 and J is TRBJ1-2; no firm D call. The V gene lost 0 bases and the J gene lost 2 bases, with 7 bases spanning the gap. The germline V gene has CDR1 KGHSH and CDR2 LQKENI. CDR3 length equals 14 residues. Here the CDR3 reads CASSPPTLNYGYTF. CDR3 coding DNA: TGTGCCAGCTCACCACCGACTTTAAACTATGGCTACACCTTC.

With regard to this clone: Sequence at one end of the junction differs from germline and may be a read error. The rearrangement uses TRBV7-2 and TRBJ2-5; 8 bases map to TRBD2. Germline-derived CDR1 and CDR2 are SGHTA and FQGNSA. The CDR3 contains 14 residues. CDR3 in amino acids: CASSDVRLTREAHF. In DNA, the CDR3 is TGTGCCAGCAGCGATGTAAGGCTGACGCGGGAGGCCCACTTC. The full variable domain, completed using reference TRBV7-2 and TRBJ2-5, is GAGVSQSPSNKVTEKGKDVELRCDPISGHTALYWYRQSLGQGLEFLIYFQGNSAPDKSGLPSDRFSAERTGGSVSTLTIQRTQQEDSAVYLCASSDVRLTREAHFGPGTRLLVL.

J is TRBJ2-5 and V is TRBV29-1; D perhaps matches TRBD2 (6 bases). Germline V gives CDR1 SQVTM, CDR2 ANQGSEA. The CDR3 consists of 14 residues. Trimming took 4 bases from V and 1 from J, leaving 13 bases between them. The CDR3 region has the DNA TGCAGCGTTGTGATCGGGACTCTCCAAGAGACCCAGTACTTC. Its protein product is CSVVIGTLQETQYF.

This clone has only a few counts. J is TRBJ2-5 and V is TRBV30; 7 bases match TRBD2. The germline V gene has CDR1 GTSNPN and CDR2 SVGIG (reference sequence). V shed 6 bases, J shed 5 bases, and the junction held 12 bases outside the gene matches. The CDR3 sequence is 14 residues long. The DNA of the CDR3 is TGTGCCTGCAACCCTCCGGGGGGAGACGAGACCCAGTACTTC. Its protein product is CACNPPGGDETQYF.

This clone was counted a few times. The chain employs TRBV7-9 and TRBJ2-3, with TRBD2 identical over 8 bases. The CDR3 consists of 16 residues. Germline loops: CDR1 SEHNR, CDR2 FQNEAQ (reference sequence). The ends lost 5 bases at V and 3 bases at J; junction bases unmatched: 10. Here the CDR3 reads CASSPRAGEGTDTQYF. The CDR3 DNA is TGTGCCAGCAGCCCCCGAGCGGGGGAGGGGACAGATACGCAGTATTTT.

This clone has just a few counts. This chain links TRBV9 with TRBJ2-2; 7 positions match TRBD1. Germline V gene sequence: CDR1 SGDLS, CDR2 YYNGEE. Unmatched junction bases numbered 11, after V lost 3 bases and J lost 3 bases. CDR3 size: 17 residues. CDR3 protein: CASSERSGTDYTGELFF. The CDR3 coding sequence is TGTGCCAGCAGCGAACGATCGGGGACAGATTACACCGGGGAGCTGTTTTTT.

V usage is TRBV18 and J usage is TRBJ1-5; no firm D call. The V end was cut by 3 bases, the J end by 3 bases, with 12 bases between. Germline lookup yields CDR1 KGHSH and CDR2 LQKENI. This CDR3 is 15 amino acids long. As DNA, the CDR3 is TGTGCCAGCTCACCCCAGCAGGTGGACAATCAGCCCCAGCATTTT. Its translation: CASSPQQVDNQPQHF.

This clone was found a few times. This sequence joins TRBV2 and TRBJ2-7, with D unclear. CDR3 length equals 10 residues. CDR1 is SNHLY, CDR2 FYNNEI, per germline. Trimming removed 4 bases from V and 5 bases from J, with 3 bases in between. CDR3 bases: TGTGCCAGCAGTGTCAACGAGCAGTACTTC. It specifies CASSVNEQYF. Complete variable domain (other parts from reference TRBV2 and TRBJ2-7): EPEVTQTPSHQVTQMGQEVILRCVPISNHLYFYWYRQILGQKVEFLVSFYNNEISEKSEIFDDQFSVERPDGSNFTLKIRSTKLEDSAMYFCASSVNEQYFGPGTRLTVT.

This clone was seen a single time. The chain employs TRBV5-4 and TRBJ2-5, with 8 bases fitting TRBD1. V lost 2 bases, J lost 2 bases, and 8 bases stayed unmatched. The CDR3 covers 16 residues. Germline loops: CDR1 SGHNT, CDR2 YYREEE (reference sequence). The CDR3 spells CASSLSPGTGQETQYF. The CDR3 bases are TGTGCCAGCAGCTTATCCCCCGGGACAGGACAAGAGACCCAGTACTTC.

This chain joins TRBV11-2 and TRBJ1-1; 8 nucleotides line up with TRBD1. With V trimmed by 5 bases and J by 7 bases, 9 bases remained unmatched. Germline V gives CDR1 SGHAT, CDR2 FQNNGV. This CDR3 region has 14 residues. In DNA form, the CDR3 reads TGTGCCAGCAGCCGAGACAGGGGTGTGGGTGAAGCTTTCTTT. It translates to CASSRDRGVGEAFF. The whole variable domain, filled in from reference TRBV11-2 and TRBJ1-1, reads EAGVAQSPRYKIIEKRQSVAFWCNPISGHATLYWYQQILGQGPKLLIQFQNNGVVDDSQLPKDRFSAERLKGVDSTLKIQPAKLEDSAVYLCASSRDRGVGEAFFGQGTRLTVV.

The chain uses TRBV10-3 and TRBJ2-5; 7 nucleotides match TRBD1. Germline V CDR1 and CDR2: ENHRY, SYGVKD. This CDR3 has 13 residues. V dropped 6 bases and J dropped 3; count of bases not matched to a gene: 4. The CDR3 protein is CAIRTGVEETQYF. The CDR3 bases are TGTGCCATCAGAACAGGGGTGGAAGAGACCCAGTACTTC.

The genes are TRBV6-5 and TRBJ2-3; TRBD2 is a possible D gene (5 bases). Per germline, CDR1 MNHEY and CDR2 SVGAGI. Trimming stripped 0 bases from V and 11 bases from J, with 6 bases between. The CDR3 has 11 residues. The CDR3 nucleotides are TGTGCCAGCAGTTACTCCGGAGGGCAGTATTTT. Translating gives CASSYSGGQYF.

The chain carries TRBV4-2 and TRBJ2-3; 7 bases map to TRBD1. The length of the CDR3 is 16 residues. Germline-derived CDR1 and CDR2 are LGHNA and YNFKEQ. The trim removed 5 bases at V and 1 base at J, leaving 9 bases unmatched. The CDR3 is CASSGTPTGGTDTQYF. As DNA, the CDR3 is TGTGCCAGCAGCGGAACCCCCACAGGGGGCACAGATACGCAGTATTTT.

This chain connects TRBV4-1 to TRBJ2-1; TRBD2 matches 10 bases. CDR3 length equals 17 residues. J gave up 6 bases and V 0 bases, and 8 bases lay outside the gene matches. Germline lookup yields CDR1 MGHRA and CDR2 YSYEKL. CDR3 in DNA: TGCGCCAGCAGCCAAGAATTGGGGGCTAGCGGGAGCAATGAGCAGTTCTTC. It encodes CASSQELGASGSNEQFF.

This clone was observed a few times. The chain recombines TRBV9 with TRBJ2-1, with TRBD2 matching 12 bases. This CDR3 is 15 amino acids long. V gave up 3 bases and J gave up 7 bases; unmatched junction bases: 5. Germline V gene data show CDR1 as SGDLS and CDR2 as YYNGEE. Here the CDR3 reads CASSGGLAGRNEQFF. CDR3 sequence (DNA): TGTGCCAGCAGCGGCGGACTAGCGGGAAGGAATGAGCAGTTCTTC.

This clone showed up just a few times. The gene calls are TRBV6-5 and TRBJ2-7, with TRBD2 matching 7 bases. This CDR3 is built from 15 residues. The J segment lost 0 bases and the V segment lost 5 bases, leaving 7 bases of the junction unmatched. Looked up from germline, CDR1 is MNHEY and CDR2 is SVGAGI. The CDR3 DNA follows: TGTGCCAGCAGTCCTCGGGGGGTAAGCTCCTACGAGCAGTACTTC. Its protein product is CASSPRGVSSYEQYF.

The CDR3 DNA sequence: TGCAGCGTTCTCCCTGTCGTCACTGAAGCTTTCTTT. This codes for CSVLPVVTEAFF. The chain joins TRBV29-1 to TRBJ1-1, with no clear D. The V and J ends lost 5 bases and 4 bases respectively, with 11 bases between them. Germline lookup yields CDR1 SQVTM and CDR2 ANQGSEA. The CDR3 loop spans 12 amino acids.

The CDR3, as DNA: TGTGCCACCAGCAGAGCTGTTCCGTGGAGCTCTGGGGCCAACGTCCTGACTTTC. Translation: CATSRAVPWSSGANVLTF. V is TRBV15 and J is TRBJ2-6; D not certain. Germline V gene sequence: CDR1 LNHNV, CDR2 YYDKDF (reference sequence). This CDR3 is 18 amino acids long. Trimming pared 1 base from V and 0 bases from J, leaving 13 bases between. Complete variable domain (other parts from reference TRBV15 and TRBJ2-6): DAMVIQNPRYQVTQFGKPVTLSCSQTLNHNVMYWYQQKSSQAPKLLFHYYDKDFNNEADTPDNFQSRRPNTSFCFLDIRSPGLGDTAMYLCATSRAVPWSSGANVLTFGAGSRLTVL.

The sample holds a few counts of this clone. The chain carries TRBV5-6 and TRBJ1-2; no firm D call. The CDR3 totals 12 residues. Germline lookup yields CDR1 SGHDT and CDR2 YYEEEE. V was cut by 6 bases and J by 3 bases, with 9 bases left in between. CDR3 DNA sequence: TGTGCCAGCACCACAGACCACTATGGCTACACCTTC. This sequence encodes CASTTDHYGYTF. Full variable domain (outside the CDR3, taken from reference TRBV5-6 and TRBJ1-2): DAGVTQSPTHLIKTRGQQVTLRCSPKSGHDTVSWYQQALGQGPQFIFQYYEEEERQRGNFPDRFSGHQFPNYSSELNVNALLLGDSALYLCASTTDHYGYTFGSGTRLTVV.

The chain couples TRBV7-9 to TRBJ1-5; TRBD1 might be the D (5 bases). The CDR3 totals 13 residues. Per the germline V gene, CDR1 is SEHNR and CDR2 is FQNEAQ (reference sequence). The germline V and J ends were trimmed by 0 bases and 6 bases, with 6 bases remaining between them. The CDR3 DNA reads TGTGCCAGCAGCTTAGCGGGGGGTCAGCCCCAGCATTTT. Its translation: CASSLAGGQPQHF.

This clone came up a few times. This rearrangement joins TRBV2 to TRBJ2-1, with TRBD2 matching over 12 bases. The germline V gene encodes CDR1 SNHLY and CDR2 FYNNEI. The CDR3 runs to 14 residues. V was pared by 10 bases and J by 6 bases, with 7 bases of the junction left unmatched. CDR3 DNA: TGTGCCACTTCGGGACTAGCGGGTTCCAATGAGCAGTTCTTC. Translation: CATSGLAGSNEQFF. Supplemented by reference TRBV2 and TRBJ2-1, the full variable domain reads EPEVTQTPSHQVTQMGQEVILRCVPISNHLYFYWYRQILGQKVEFLVSFYNNEISEKSEIFDDQFSVERPDGSNFTLKIRSTKLEDSAMYFCATSGLAGSNEQFFGPGTRLTVL.